These T cell receptor beta chains were read from a single sample in a study of T cell repertoires in ileal Crohn's disease. Sequencing was performed with immunoSEQ multiplex PCR; in TCRdb, only in-frame clones are kept and a portion is missing. Of 13,000 to 15,000 clones in the sample, roughly 78% were seen once. Sequenced: ileal tissue. These TCRs come from an adult with Crohn's disease. The conserved cysteine and the conserved F or W are not part of the CDR3 here. The D gene is left open where the match is weak. The size field is filled for only some rows; it gives once, few, many or a size class.

j_call v_call d_call clone_size cdr3_aa
TRBJ2-5 TRBV27 NA NA ASSLSSWETQY
TRBJ2-3 TRBV4-3 NA NA ASSQGKRSTDTQY
TRBJ1-6 TRBV5-5 NA NA ASSPRATSGSPLH
TRBJ2-1 TRBV4-2 TRBD2 NA ASSHGTSGGAHEQF
TRBJ2-6 TRBV7-2 TRBD1 NA ASSLRGRTSGANVLT
TRBJ2-1 TRBV6-6 TRBD1 NA ASSYSGTARYNEQF
TRBJ2-3 TRBV2 NA NA ASSGRVGGTDTQY
TRBJ2-3 TRBV2 NA NA ASDTQGLDTQY
TRBJ1-6 TRBV7-6 TRBD1 NA ASSPRTGMALDSPLH
TRBJ2-7 TRBV2 NA once ASSQQGAEQY
TRBJ1-1 TRBV30 NA NA AWNFRGNTEAF
TRBJ1-4 TRBV30 NA NA AWSEGGKDEKLF
TRBJ2-1 TRBV5-4 NA NA ASSLVSGNNEQF
TRBJ1-1 TRBV29-1 TRBD1 NA SVVQGAYRFSEAF
TRBJ1-2 TRBV18 TRBD1 NA ASSPLTRDSTYGYT
TRBJ2-7 TRBV30 NA NA AWSSQGYEQY
TRBJ1-1 TRBV27 NA NA ASYYGQDYTEAF